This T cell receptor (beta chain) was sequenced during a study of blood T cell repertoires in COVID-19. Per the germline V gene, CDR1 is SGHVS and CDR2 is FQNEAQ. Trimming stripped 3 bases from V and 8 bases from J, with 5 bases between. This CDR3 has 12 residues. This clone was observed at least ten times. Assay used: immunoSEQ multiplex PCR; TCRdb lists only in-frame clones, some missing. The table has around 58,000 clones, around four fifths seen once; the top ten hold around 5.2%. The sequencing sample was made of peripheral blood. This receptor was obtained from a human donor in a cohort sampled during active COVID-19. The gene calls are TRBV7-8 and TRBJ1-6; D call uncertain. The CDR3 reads CASSFRDSPLHF. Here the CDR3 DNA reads TGTGCCAGCAGCTTTCGCGATTCACCCCTCCACTTT.